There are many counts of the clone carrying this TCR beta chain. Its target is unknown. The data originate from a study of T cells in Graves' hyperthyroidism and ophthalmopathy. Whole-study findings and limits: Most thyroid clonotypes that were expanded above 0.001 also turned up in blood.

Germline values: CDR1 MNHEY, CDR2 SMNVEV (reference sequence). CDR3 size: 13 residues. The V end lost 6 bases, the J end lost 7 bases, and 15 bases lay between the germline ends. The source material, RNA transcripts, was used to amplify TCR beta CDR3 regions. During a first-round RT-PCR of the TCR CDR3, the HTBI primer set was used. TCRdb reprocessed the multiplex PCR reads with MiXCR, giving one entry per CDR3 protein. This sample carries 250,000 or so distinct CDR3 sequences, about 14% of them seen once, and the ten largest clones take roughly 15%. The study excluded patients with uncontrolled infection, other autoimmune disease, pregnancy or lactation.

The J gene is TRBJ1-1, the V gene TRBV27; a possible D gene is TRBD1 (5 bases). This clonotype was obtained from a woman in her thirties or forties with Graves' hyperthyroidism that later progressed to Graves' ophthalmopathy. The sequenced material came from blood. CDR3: CASRRPGLGEAFF. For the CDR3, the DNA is TGTGCCAGCAGACGCCCGGGACTAGGTGAAGCTTTCTTT.